This T cell receptor beta chain comes out of a study of blood T cell repertoires in COVID-19. Across the study: Acute-phase and convalescent COVID-19 samples originated in the United States, Italy and Spain. T cells, B-cell-depleted T cells, or PBMCs provided the cDNA or gDNA that served as material.

Germline CDR1 and CDR2: MNHEY and SVGAGI. There are 16 residues in the CDR3. The V end was cut by 4 bases, the J end by 0 bases, with 10 bases between. In the authors' methods: Amplification of reference gene primers was used by the study to estimate nucleated cell counts. Clones were read by immunoSEQ multiplex PCR, and TCRdb kept only the in-frame ones, dropping some. D and trimming come from the DNA, and the V and J calls and clone size come from that table. Seen here are 200,000 to 250,000 clones, 65% to 85% observed once, and the top ten hold roughly 13%. The chain employs TRBV6-5 and TRBJ2-6, with a tentative D call TRBD2 (6 bases). This clonotype was sampled from a human donor in a cohort sampled during active COVID-19. The sequencing sample was made of peripheral blood. This chain's CDR3 is CASSSRGYSGANVLTF. CDR3 bases: TGTGCCAGCAGTTCCCGGGGGTACTCTGGGGCCAACGTCCTGACTTTC.